The entry below describes one T cell receptor beta chain. Its specificity is not known. The germline gives CDR1 SNHLY, CDR2 FYNNEI. The V and J ends lost 3 bases and 8 bases respectively, with 15 bases between them. The CDR3 has 14 amino acids. This record belongs to a study of shared clonotypes between healthy human individuals. General study points: Generally, naive subsets came out with larger estimated richness than memory subsets. In a handful of donors, around 5% of naive CD4 clonotypes appeared in common. Lower generation probabilities were found for non-shared clonotypes than for those shared by all four donors.

Sorted-subset replicate PCR reactions were performed with 200 ng DNA, corresponding to roughly 27,000 T cell genomes. The protocol was immunoSEQ multiplex PCR, while the TCRdb copy is restricted to in-frame clones and leaves out a portion. Of 2 million to 2.5 million clones listed, roughly 93% are singletons. The V call is TRBV2, the J call TRBJ2-3; no reliable D call. The TCR comes from a man between 18 and 29 years old in good health. Some clones in this sample may be carry-over from other donors' samples. The sequencing input was naive CD4+ T cells from PBMCs. Stated subset: CD45RA+ positively selected. The CDR3 here is CASSEAKWPGTQYF. CDR3 DNA: TGTGCCAGCAGTGAGGCTAAATGGCCAGGTACGCAGTATTTT.